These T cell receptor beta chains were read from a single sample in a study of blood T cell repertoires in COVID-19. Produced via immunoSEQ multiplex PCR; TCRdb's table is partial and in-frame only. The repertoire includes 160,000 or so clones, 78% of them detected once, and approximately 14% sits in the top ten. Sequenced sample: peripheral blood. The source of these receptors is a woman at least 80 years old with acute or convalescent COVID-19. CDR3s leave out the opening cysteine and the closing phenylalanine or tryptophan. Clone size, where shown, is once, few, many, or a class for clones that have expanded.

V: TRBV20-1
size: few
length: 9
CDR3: SARGRVGAF

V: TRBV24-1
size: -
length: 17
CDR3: ATSDLQTGTSGNTGELF

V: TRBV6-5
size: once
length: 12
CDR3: ASSYSTDRAVRA

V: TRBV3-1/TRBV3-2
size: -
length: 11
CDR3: ASSQDGSYGYT

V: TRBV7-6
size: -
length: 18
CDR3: ASSLEVGTSGGSRSETQY

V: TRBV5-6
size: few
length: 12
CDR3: ASSLRGVADTQY

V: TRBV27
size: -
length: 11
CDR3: ASRPSSGNTIY

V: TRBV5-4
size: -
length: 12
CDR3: ASSAIQGNTEAF

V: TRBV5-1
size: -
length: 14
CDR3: ASSLASGSQQETQY

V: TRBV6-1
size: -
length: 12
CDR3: ASSEANRNTEAF

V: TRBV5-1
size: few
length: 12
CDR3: ASSPGQGAYEQY

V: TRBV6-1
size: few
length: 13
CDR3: ASSEFGGMGDTQY

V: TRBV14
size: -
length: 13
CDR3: ASSRTSGSGNEQF

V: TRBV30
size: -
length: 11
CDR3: AWSVTVNYEQY

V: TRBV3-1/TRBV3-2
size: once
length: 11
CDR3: ASNNNQNTEAF

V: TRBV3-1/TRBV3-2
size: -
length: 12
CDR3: ASSQIQGSETQY

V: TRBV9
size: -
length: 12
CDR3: ASSARTGNSPLH

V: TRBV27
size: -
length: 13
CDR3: ASSSLRGRDQPQH

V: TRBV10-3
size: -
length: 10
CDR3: AISVNYNEQF

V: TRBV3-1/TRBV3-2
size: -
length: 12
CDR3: ASSQGLIRHEQF

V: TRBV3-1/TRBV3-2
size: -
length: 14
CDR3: ASSHNPGQGGRGYT

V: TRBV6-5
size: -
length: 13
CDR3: ASTEPGLARETQY

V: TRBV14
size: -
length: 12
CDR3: ASSPLQLGETQY

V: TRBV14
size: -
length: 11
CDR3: ASRFLGTDGYT

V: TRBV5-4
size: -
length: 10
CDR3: ASSGDRGGYT

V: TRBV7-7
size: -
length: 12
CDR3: ASSPTAGAETQY

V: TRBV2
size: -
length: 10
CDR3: ASWGAGDEQY

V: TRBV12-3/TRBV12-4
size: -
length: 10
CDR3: ASRDRGYGYT

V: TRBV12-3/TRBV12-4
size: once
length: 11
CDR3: ASSLGQNEKLF

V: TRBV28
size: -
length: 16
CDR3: ASSLLRLASSGANVLT

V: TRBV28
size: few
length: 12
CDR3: ASSRSGGRNEQY

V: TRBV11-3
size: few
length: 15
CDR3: ASSTWSGSGGADTQY

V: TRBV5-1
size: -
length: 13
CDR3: ASSLQGLGNTEAF

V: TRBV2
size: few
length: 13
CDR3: ASSTTGHRNSPLH

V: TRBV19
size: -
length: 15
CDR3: ASRQDHGTGENQPQH

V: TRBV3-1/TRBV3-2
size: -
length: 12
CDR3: ASSERLPQETQY

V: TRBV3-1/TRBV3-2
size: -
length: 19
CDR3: ASSQAHLTSGSHLDYNEQF

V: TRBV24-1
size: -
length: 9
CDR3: ATRGGGELF

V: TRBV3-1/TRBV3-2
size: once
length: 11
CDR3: ASSQTGNTEAF

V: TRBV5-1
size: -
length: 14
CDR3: ASKWEGQGIGETQY

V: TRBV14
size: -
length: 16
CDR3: ASSQVAHRDAAKNIQY

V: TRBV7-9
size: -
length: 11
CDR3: ASSPPSDTEAF

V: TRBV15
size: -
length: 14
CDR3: ATSRDLARVDSPLH

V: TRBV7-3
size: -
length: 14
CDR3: ASSPLTGSATGELF

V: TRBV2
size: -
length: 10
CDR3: ASTLPGQLAF

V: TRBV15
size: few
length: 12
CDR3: ATSSGQPYQPQH

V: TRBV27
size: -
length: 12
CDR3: ASSLKGAGNTIY

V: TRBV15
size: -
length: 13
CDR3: ATSREQGSGEKLF

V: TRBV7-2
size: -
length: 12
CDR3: ASSFVQGAYGYT

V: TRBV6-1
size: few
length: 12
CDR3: ASSEARGPYGYT

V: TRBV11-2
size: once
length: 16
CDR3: ASSPLAGGHLPTDTQY

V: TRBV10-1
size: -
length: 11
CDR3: ASSSSGRYGYT

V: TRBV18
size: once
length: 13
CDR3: ASSGRVDSGNTIY

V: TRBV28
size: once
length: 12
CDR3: ASGKTVAKNIQY

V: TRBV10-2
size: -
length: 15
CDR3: ASRGLAGGGSTDTQY